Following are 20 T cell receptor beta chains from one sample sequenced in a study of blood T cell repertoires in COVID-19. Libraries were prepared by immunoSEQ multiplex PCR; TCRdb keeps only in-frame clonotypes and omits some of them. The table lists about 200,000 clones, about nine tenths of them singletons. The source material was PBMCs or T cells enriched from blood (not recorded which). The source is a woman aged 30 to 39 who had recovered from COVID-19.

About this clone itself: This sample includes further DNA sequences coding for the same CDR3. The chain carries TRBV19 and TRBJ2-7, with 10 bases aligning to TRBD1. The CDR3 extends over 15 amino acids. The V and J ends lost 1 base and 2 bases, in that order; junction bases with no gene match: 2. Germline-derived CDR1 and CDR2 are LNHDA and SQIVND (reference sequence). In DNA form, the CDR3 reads TGTGCCAGTAGTATAGCGGGACAGGGGACCTACGAGCAGTACTTC. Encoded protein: CASSIAGQGTYEQYF.

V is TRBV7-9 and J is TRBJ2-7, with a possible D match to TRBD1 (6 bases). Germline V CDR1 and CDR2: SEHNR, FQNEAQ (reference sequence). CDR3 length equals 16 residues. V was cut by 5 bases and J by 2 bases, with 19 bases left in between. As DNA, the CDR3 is TGTGCCAGCAGCCCAGGGTTCGGGACACAAGCCTACGAGCAGTACTTC. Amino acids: CASSPGFGTQAYEQYF.

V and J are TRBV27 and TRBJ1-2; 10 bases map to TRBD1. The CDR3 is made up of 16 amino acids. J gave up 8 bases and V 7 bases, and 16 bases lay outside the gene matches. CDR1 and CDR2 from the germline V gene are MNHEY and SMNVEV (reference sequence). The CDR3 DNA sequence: TGTGCCAGCAAATATACCGGGACAGGGGTTAGCGGGGGCTACACCTTC. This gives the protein CASKYTGTGVSGGYTF.

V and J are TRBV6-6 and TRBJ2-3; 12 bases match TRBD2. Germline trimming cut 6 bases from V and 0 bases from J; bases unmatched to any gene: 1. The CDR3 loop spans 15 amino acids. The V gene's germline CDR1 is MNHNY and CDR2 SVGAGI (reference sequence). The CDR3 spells CASRTSGRSTDTQYF. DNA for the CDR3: TGTGCCAGCAGAACTAGCGGGAGGAGCACAGATACGCAGTATTTT.

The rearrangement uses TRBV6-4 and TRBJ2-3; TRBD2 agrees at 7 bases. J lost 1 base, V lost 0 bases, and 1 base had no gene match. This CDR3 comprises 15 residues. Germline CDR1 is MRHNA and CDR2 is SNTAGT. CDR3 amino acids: CASSDSGGGTDTQYF. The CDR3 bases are TGTGCCAGCAGTGACTCGGGAGGGGGCACAGATACGCAGTATTTT.

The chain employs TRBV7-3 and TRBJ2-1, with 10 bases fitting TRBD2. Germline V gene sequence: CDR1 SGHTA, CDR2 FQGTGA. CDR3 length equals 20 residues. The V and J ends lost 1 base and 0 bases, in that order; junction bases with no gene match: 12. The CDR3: CASSLMASGGPFRSYNEQFF. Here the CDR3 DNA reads TGTGCCAGCAGCTTAATGGCTAGCGGGGGACCCTTCCGCTCCTACAATGAGCAGTTCTTC.

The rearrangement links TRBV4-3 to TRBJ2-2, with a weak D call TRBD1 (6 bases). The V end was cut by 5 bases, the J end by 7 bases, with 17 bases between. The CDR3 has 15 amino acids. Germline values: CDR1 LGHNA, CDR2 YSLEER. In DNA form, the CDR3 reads TGCGCCAGCAGCTCCCAAGTGGGGGCCGGCGGGGAGCTGTTTTTT. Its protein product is CASSSQVGAGGELFF.

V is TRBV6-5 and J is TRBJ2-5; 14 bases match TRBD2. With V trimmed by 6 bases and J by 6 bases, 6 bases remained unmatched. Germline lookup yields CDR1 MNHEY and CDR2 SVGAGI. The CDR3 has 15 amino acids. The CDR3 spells CASRGTSGSSKTQYF. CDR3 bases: TGTGCCAGCAGAGGGACTAGCGGGAGTTCAAAGACCCAGTACTTC.

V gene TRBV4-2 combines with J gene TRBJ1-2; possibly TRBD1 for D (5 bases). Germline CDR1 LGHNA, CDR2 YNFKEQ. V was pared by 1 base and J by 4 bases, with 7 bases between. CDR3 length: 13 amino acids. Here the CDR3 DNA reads TGTGCCAGCAGCCAAGGGGGCGTCTATGGCTACACCTTC. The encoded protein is CASSQGGVYGYTF.

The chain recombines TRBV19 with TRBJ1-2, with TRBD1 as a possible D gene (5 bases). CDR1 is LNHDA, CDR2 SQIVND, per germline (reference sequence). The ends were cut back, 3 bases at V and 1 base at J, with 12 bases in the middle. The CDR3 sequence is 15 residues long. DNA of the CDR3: TGTGCCAGTAGTATTAGAGGACAAAGTAACTATGGCTACACCTTC. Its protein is CASSIRGQSNYGYTF.

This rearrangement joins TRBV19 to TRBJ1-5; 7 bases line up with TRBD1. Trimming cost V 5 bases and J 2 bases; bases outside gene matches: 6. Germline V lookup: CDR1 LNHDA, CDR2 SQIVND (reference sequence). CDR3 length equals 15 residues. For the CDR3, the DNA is TGTGCCAGTAGTCCATACAGGGGTGGCAATCAGCCCCAGCATTTT. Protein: CASSPYRGGNQPQHF. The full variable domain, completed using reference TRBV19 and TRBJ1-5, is DGGITQSPKYLFRKEGQNVTLSCEQNLNHDAMYWYRQDPGQGLRLIYYSQIVNDFQKGDIAEGYSVSREKKESFPLTVTSAQKNPTAFYLCASSPYRGGNQPQHFGDGTRLSIL.

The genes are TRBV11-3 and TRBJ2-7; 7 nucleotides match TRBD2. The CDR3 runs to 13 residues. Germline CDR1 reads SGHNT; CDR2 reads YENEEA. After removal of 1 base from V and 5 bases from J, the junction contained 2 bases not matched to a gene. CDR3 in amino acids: CASSLAAGDEQYF. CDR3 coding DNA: TGTGCCAGCAGCTTAGCGGCGGGAGACGAGCAGTACTTC. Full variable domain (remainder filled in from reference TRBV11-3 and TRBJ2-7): EAGVVQSPRYKIIEKKQPVAFWCNPISGHNTLYWYLQNLGQGPELLIRYENEEAVDDSQLPKDRFSAERLKGVDSTLKIQPAELGDSAVYLCASSLAAGDEQYFGPGTRLTVT.

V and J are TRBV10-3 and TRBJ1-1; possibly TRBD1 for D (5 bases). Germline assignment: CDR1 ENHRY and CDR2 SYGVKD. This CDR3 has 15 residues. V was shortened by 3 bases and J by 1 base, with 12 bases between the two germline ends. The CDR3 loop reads CAISDGRGRNTEAFF. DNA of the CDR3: TGTGCCATCAGTGATGGAAGGGGCAGGAACACTGAAGCTTTCTTT.

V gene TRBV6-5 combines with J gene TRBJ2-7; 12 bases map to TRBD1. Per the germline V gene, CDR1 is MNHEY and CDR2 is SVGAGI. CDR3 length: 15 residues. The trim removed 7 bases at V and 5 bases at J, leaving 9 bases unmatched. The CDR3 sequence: CASTITGTGGNEQYF. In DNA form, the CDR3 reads TGTGCCAGCACTATAACCGGGACAGGGGGCAACGAGCAGTACTTC.

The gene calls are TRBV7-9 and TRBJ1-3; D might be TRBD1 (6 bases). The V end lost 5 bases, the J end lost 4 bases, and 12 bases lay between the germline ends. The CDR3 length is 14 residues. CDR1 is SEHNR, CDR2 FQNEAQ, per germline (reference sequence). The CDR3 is CASSHGGAGNTIYF. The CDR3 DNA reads TGTGCCAGCAGCCATGGGGGGGCCGGAAACACCATATATTTT.

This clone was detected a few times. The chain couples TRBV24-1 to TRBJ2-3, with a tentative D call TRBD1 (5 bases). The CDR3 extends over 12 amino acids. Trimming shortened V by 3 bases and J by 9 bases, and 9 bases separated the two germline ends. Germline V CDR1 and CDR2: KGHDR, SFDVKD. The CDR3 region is CATSDMGQTQYF. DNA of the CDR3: TGTGCCACCAGTGATATGGGGCAGACGCAGTATTTT.

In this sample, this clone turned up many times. CDR3 sequence (DNA): TGTGCCAGCAGTTTAGGGCCAGGGGGCCTGAACACCGGGGAGCTGTTTTTT. It codes for CASSLGPGGLNTGELFF. The chain uses TRBV27 and TRBJ2-2; 8 nucleotides align to TRBD1. The CDR3 loop spans 17 amino acids. V lost 2 bases to trimming and J lost 1 base; unmatched junction nucleotides: 6. CDR1 MNHEY and CDR2 SMNVEV come from the germline V gene (reference sequence).

The chain's CDR3 is CASVARRAWNTIYF. In DNA, the CDR3 is TGTGCCAGCGTGGCGCGGAGGGCCTGGAACACCATATATTTT. This chain connects TRBV2 to TRBJ1-3; no reliable D call. Germline V gene data show CDR1 as SNHLY and CDR2 as FYNNEI. The germline V and J ends were trimmed by 8 bases and 7 bases, with 18 bases remaining between them. The CDR3 has 14 amino acids.

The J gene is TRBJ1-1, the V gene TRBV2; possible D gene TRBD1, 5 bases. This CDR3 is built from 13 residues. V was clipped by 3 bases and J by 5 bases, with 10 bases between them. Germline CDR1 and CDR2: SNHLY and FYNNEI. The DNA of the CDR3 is TGTGCCAGCAGTGACCAGGGCCGAACTGAAGCTTTCTTT. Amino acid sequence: CASSDQGRTEAFF.

The CDR3 DNA follows: TGTGCCAGCTCCCGGACCGAAAGCGGGAGGGCCGGGAATGAGCAGTTCTTC. Protein product: CASSRTESGRAGNEQFF. The V gene is TRBV18, the J gene TRBJ2-1, with 10 nucleotides matching TRBD2. V was pared by 6 bases and J by 7 bases, with 15 bases of the junction left unmatched. Per germline, CDR1 KGHSH and CDR2 LQKENI. The CDR3 sequence is 17 residues long.